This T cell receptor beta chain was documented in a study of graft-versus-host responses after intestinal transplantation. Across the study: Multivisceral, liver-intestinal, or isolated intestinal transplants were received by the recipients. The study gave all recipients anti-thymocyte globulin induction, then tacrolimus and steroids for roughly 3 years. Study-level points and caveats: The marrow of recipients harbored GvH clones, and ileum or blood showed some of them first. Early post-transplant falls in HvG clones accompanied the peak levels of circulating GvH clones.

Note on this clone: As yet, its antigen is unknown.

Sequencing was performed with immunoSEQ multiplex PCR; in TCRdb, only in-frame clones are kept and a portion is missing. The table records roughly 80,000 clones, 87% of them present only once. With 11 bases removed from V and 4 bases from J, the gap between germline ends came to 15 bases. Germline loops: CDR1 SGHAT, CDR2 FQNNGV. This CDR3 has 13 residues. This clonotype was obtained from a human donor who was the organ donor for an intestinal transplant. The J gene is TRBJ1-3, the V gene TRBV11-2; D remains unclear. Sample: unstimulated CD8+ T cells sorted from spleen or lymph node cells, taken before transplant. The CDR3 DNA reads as TGTGCCGCCCCGGAGGAAGAAGGAAACACCATATATTTT. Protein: CAAPEEEGNTIYF.